One and the same sample provided the 21 T cell receptor beta chains below, sequenced in a study of blood T cell repertoires in COVID-19. Here immunoSEQ multiplex PCR was the method, and the copy in TCRdb shows in-frame clones only, minus some. The sample shows roughly 87,000 clones, 86% of them seen only once. Sequencing was carried out using peripheral blood. The source is a man in his fifties with active COVID-19.

The chain is built from TRBV24-1 and TRBJ1-2; no definite D call. Germline loops: CDR1 KGHDR, CDR2 SFDVKD. The CDR3 runs to 15 residues. Trimming stripped 1 base from V and 8 bases from J, with 16 bases between. CDR3 in DNA: TGTGCCACCAGTGATTTCGACGGGTCTTCGGGGGGCTACACCTTC. Its translation: CATSDFDGSSGGYTF.

This clone was recorded only once. The chain carries TRBV27 and TRBJ2-3, with D possibly matching TRBD1 (6 bases). V was trimmed by 4 bases and J by 9 bases, leaving 14 bases between them. CDR3 length equals 13 residues. Germline CDR1 is MNHEY and CDR2 is SMNVEV (reference sequence). The CDR3 region is CASSSFRGQTQYF. In DNA form, the CDR3 reads TGTGCCAGCAGTTCATTCAGGGGCCAGACGCAGTATTTT.

The chain carries TRBV14 and TRBJ1-1; maybe TRBD1 (5 bases). V was shortened by 1 base and J by 1 base, with 19 bases between the two germline ends. Looked up from germline, CDR1 is SGHDN and CDR2 is FVKESK. This CDR3 is built from 18 residues. The CDR3 sequence: CASSQVSSGYPQNTEAFF. The CDR3 DNA reads TGTGCCAGCAGCCAAGTCAGCTCAGGGTACCCTCAGAACACTGAAGCTTTCTTT.

The rearrangement links TRBV28 to TRBJ2-7; D may be TRBD1 (6 bases). The CDR3 loop spans 15 amino acids. CDR1 MDHEN and CDR2 SYDVKM come from the germline V gene. Between the trimmed V and J ends, which lost 1 base and 4 bases, there was a span of 14 bases. CDR3 protein: CASSLLSQGIYEQYF. The CDR3 DNA reads as TGTGCCAGCAGTTTATTGAGTCAGGGGATTTACGAGCAGTACTTC. Based on the CDR3 plus reference TRBV28 and TRBJ2-7, the full variable domain is DVKVTQSSRYLVKRTGEKVFLECVQDMDHENMFWYRQDPGLGLRLIYFSYDVKMKEKGDIPEGYSVSREKKERFSLILESASTNQTSMYLCASSLLSQGIYEQYFGPGTRLTVT.

The chain links TRBV24-1 to TRBJ2-7, with TRBD1 matching over 7 bases. J gave up 2 bases and V 4 bases, and 4 bases lay outside the gene matches. CDR3 size: 14 residues. In germline, CDR1 is KGHDR, CDR2 SFDVKD. The CDR3, as DNA: TGTGCCACCAGTGACCGGGACAGACCCTACGAGCAGTACTTC. Amino acids: CATSDRDRPYEQYF.

J is TRBJ1-2 and V is TRBV6-2 or TRBV6-3; the D is unclear. Germline CDR1 MNHEY, CDR2 SVGEGT. There are 15 residues in the CDR3. Between the trimmed V and J ends, which lost 6 bases and 4 bases, there was a span of 18 bases. CDR3 nucleotide sequence: TGTGCCAGCAGCAATCCTCGGGAGGCGGCCTATGGCTACACCTTC. This translates into CASSNPREAAYGYTF.

This chain uses TRBV19 with TRBJ2-1; 9 bases agree with TRBD2. The CDR3 has 14 residues. The V gene's germline CDR1 is LNHDA and CDR2 SQIVND (reference sequence). The ends lost 8 bases at V and 5 bases at J; junction bases unmatched: 7. The CDR3 DNA follows: TGTGCCAGTGCTAAGATAGCGGGGGACAATGAGCAGTTCTTC. Translated, it gives CASAKIAGDNEQFF.

The V gene is TRBV7-2, the J gene TRBJ2-1; 10 bases agree with TRBD1. This CDR3 contains 18 residues. Trimming at V came to 4 bases and at J to 0 bases, leaving 9 bases not matched to a gene. The germline CDR1 and CDR2 sequences are SGHTA and FQGNSA. The CDR3 nucleotides are TGTGCCAGCAGCTCGCTGACAGGGGGCCTGAGCTCCTACAATGAGCAGTTCTTC. Protein: CASSSLTGGLSSYNEQFF.

V gene TRBV3-1 (or the pseudogene TRBV3-2) combines with J gene TRBJ2-1; 7 bases line up with TRBD1. V shed 4 bases and J 8 bases; nucleotides not matched to a gene: 8. The CDR3 extends over 14 amino acids. The germline V gene encodes CDR1 LGHDT and CDR2 YNNKEL (reference sequence). CDR3 nucleotides: TGTGCCAGCAGCCCAGACAGGGTTCGGGATGAGCAGTTCTTC. Amino acid sequence: CASSPDRVRDEQFF.

CDR3 in amino acids: CASSGPVSQETQYF. CDR3 nucleotides: TGTGCCAGCAGCGGGCCCGTCAGTCAAGAGACCCAGTACTTC. The chain has TRBV5-6 and TRBJ2-5, with D unclear. This CDR3 is built from 14 residues. Germline V lookup: CDR1 SGHDT, CDR2 YYEEEE. Trimming left V 4 bases short and J 2 bases short, with 12 bases between.

This CDR3 reads CASSPQGRSAEAFF. CDR3 bases: TGTGCCAGTAGCCCTCAAGGGAGGAGCGCTGAAGCTTTCTTT. The rearrangement joins TRBV19 to TRBJ1-1; D remains ambiguous. V was clipped by 6 bases and J by 6 bases, with 17 bases between them. This CDR3 comprises 14 residues. Looked up from germline, CDR1 is LNHDA and CDR2 is SQIVND (reference sequence).

This clone was seen only a few times. The V call is TRBV12-5, the J call TRBJ2-1, with TRBD2 identical over 15 bases. Germline loops: CDR1 LGHNT, CDR2 FRNRAP. This CDR3 is built from 16 residues. V dropped 6 bases and J dropped 8; count of bases not matched to a gene: 8. The CDR3 loop reads CASGVGLAGGFDEQFF. The CDR3 DNA sequence: TGTGCTAGTGGGGTCGGACTAGCGGGAGGGTTCGATGAGCAGTTCTTC.

The rearrangement joins TRBV13 to TRBJ2-7, with D perhaps TRBD1 (5 bases). Germline values: CDR1 PRHDT, CDR2 FYEKMQ (reference sequence). The length of the CDR3 is 13 residues. V was shortened by 5 bases and J by 10 bases, with 18 bases between the two germline ends. The CDR3 DNA reads TGTGCCAGCAGCCCCCCCTCAGGGCGACCCCAGTACTTC. Translation gives CASSPPSGRPQYF.

This clone was detected only a few times. V and J are TRBV30 and TRBJ1-2; 7 bases agree with TRBD1. The CDR3 contains 12 residues. Trimming at V came to 3 bases and at J to 8 bases, leaving 6 bases not matched to a gene. Germline V lookup: CDR1 GTSNPN, CDR2 SVGIG (reference sequence). This CDR3 reads CAWSYQGGGYTF. CDR3 DNA sequence: TGTGCCTGGAGCTACCAGGGGGGAGGCTACACCTTC.

The V gene is TRBV2, the J gene TRBJ1-6, with 8 bases fitting TRBD1. The CDR3 contains 14 residues. Germline loops: CDR1 SNHLY, CDR2 FYNNEI. J lost 10 bases, V lost 6 bases, and 8 bases had no gene match. The CDR3 bases are TGTGCCAGCAGATTGACAGGGGATAGCTCACCCCTCCACTTT. It yields the protein CASRLTGDSSPLHF. Based on the CDR3 plus reference TRBV2 and TRBJ1-6, the full variable domain is EPEVTQTPSHQVTQMGQEVILRCVPISNHLYFYWYRQILGQKVEFLVSFYNNEISEKSEIFDDQFSVERPDGSNFTLKIRSTKLEDSAMYFCASRLTGDSSPLHFGNGTRLTVT.

V usage is TRBV7-3 and J usage is TRBJ1-1; weak D call: TRBD1 (6 bases). Looked up from germline, CDR1 is SGHTA and CDR2 is FQGTGA. This CDR3 comprises 14 residues. V was trimmed by 5 bases and J by 5 bases, leaving 15 bases between them. The CDR3 loop reads CASSQGGWATEAFF. The CDR3 DNA reads as TGTGCCAGCAGCCAAGGGGGTTGGGCAACTGAAGCTTTCTTT.

This clone was recorded only once. The chain employs TRBV7-2 and TRBJ1-3, with 7 bases fitting TRBD1. Per germline, CDR1 SGHTA and CDR2 FQGNSA. J lost 4 bases, V lost 0 bases, and 3 bases had no gene match. The CDR3 runs to 15 residues. The CDR3, as DNA: TGTGCCAGCAGCTTAGCGACAGGGTTAGGAAACACCATATATTTT. Translation gives CASSLATGLGNTIYF.

This clone occurred a few times. Written as DNA, the CDR3 is TGTGCCAGCAGCGTAGGTTTGGACTTGGGCGAAAAACTGTTTTTT. It encodes CASSVGLDLGEKLFF. The chain links TRBV5-4 to TRBJ1-4; D remains unclear. Germline values: CDR1 SGHNT, CDR2 YYREEE (reference sequence). V was shortened by 4 bases and J by 8 bases, with 18 bases between the two germline ends. This CDR3 has 15 amino acids.

The chain joins TRBV29-1 to TRBJ2-3, with D tentatively TRBD1 (6 bases). This CDR3 contains 14 residues. The germline V and J ends were trimmed by 6 bases and 8 bases, with 21 bases remaining between them. The germline V gene encodes CDR1 SQVTM and CDR2 ANQGSEA. In DNA form, the CDR3 reads TGCAGCGTCCCATTCCCCAGGGGATCGTTTACGCAGTATTTT. It specifies CSVPFPRGSFTQYF.

The rearrangement links TRBV14 to TRBJ2-1; maybe TRBD2 (6 bases). The V end was cut by 3 bases, the J end by 7 bases, with 10 bases between. Germline loops: CDR1 SGHDN, CDR2 FVKESK. The CDR3 sequence is 13 residues long. In DNA form, the CDR3 reads TGTGCCAGCAGCCAGGGGACTTATAATGAGCAGTTCTTC. It yields the protein CASSQGTYNEQFF.

This chain uses TRBV5-4 with TRBJ2-2, with 10 bases that match TRBD2. Germline V gene lookup returns CDR1 SGHNT and CDR2 YYREEE (reference sequence). The CDR3 has 15 residues. V lost 3 bases, J lost 11 bases, and 10 bases stayed unmatched. The CDR3 region is CASSSGAGGPGELFF. In nucleotides, the CDR3 is TGTGCCAGCAGCTCAGGAGCGGGGGGGCCGGGAGAGCTGTTTTTT.